This is a list of T cell receptor beta chains from one sample in a study of beta chain features in type 1 diabetes. Repertoires were generated with immunoSEQ multiplex PCR, while TCRdb's copy carries only in-frame clones and drops some. The table records 600,000 to 700,000 clones, 12% of them present only once. Material: naive CD4+ T cells from blood. The receptors here all came from a man younger than 40 with type 1 diabetes. Each CDR3 is given with its conserved first and last residue. D genes are given only for firm matches. Size is stated for part of the rows, as once, few or many counts, or as a class when the clone is expanded.

v_gene: TRBV7-9; abundance: few; j_gene: TRBJ1-1; len: 14; d_gene: TRBD1; CDR3aa: CASSLAPGGTEAFF; CDR3nt: TGTGCCAGCAGCTTAGCGCCAGGGGGCACTGAAGCTTTCTTT
v_gene: TRBV5-6; abundance: few; j_gene: TRBJ2-1; len: 16; d_gene: .; CDR3aa: CASSLLLQNDYNEQFF; CDR3nt: TGTGCCAGCAGCTTATTATTACAGAACGACTACAATGAGCAGTTCTTC
v_gene: TRBV7-2; abundance: .; j_gene: TRBJ1-5; len: 15; d_gene: TRBD1; CDR3aa: CASSFAGTANQPQHF; CDR3nt: TGTGCCAGCAGCTTCGCTGGGACAGCTAATCAGCCCCAGCATTTT
v_gene: TRBV2; abundance: .; j_gene: TRBJ2-6; len: 16; d_gene: .; CDR3aa: CASSEWGADGANVLTF; CDR3nt: TGTGCCAGCAGTGAATGGGGGGCCGATGGGGCCAACGTCCTGACTTTC
v_gene: TRBV4-3; abundance: few; j_gene: TRBJ1-2; len: 12; d_gene: .; CDR3aa: CASSQNRDGYTF; CDR3nt: TGCGCCAGCAGCCAAAACAGGGATGGCTACACCTTC
v_gene: TRBV30; abundance: .; j_gene: TRBJ2-1; len: 13; d_gene: .; CDR3aa: CAWSVQIQNEQFF; CDR3nt: TGTGCCTGGAGTGTACAGATTCAAAATGAGCAGTTCTTC
v_gene: TRBV7-6; abundance: few; j_gene: TRBJ1-1; len: 11; d_gene: TRBD1; CDR3aa: CAILQGERAFF; CDR3nt: TGTGCCATTTTACAGGGGGAAAGAGCTTTCTTT
v_gene: TRBV27; abundance: .; j_gene: TRBJ2-3; len: 13; d_gene: .; CDR3aa: CASSSPHRDTQYF; CDR3nt: TGTGCCAGCAGTTCCCCCCATCGTGATACGCAGTATTTT
v_gene: TRBV7-9; abundance: few; j_gene: TRBJ2-1; len: 16; d_gene: .; CDR3aa: CASSLEVWSGAHEQFF; CDR3nt: TGTGCCAGCAGCTTAGAAGTGTGGTCGGGGGCACATGAGCAGTTCTTC
v_gene: TRBV5-1; abundance: few; j_gene: TRBJ2-5; len: 14; d_gene: .; CDR3aa: CASSLGRTEETQYF; CDR3nt: TGCGCCAGCAGCTTGGGTCGGACGGAGGAGACCCAGTACTTC
v_gene: TRBV6-6; abundance: .; j_gene: TRBJ2-7; len: 15; d_gene: TRBD2; CDR3aa: CASSITSGGSYEQYF; CDR3nt: TGTGCCAGCAGCATAACTAGCGGGGGCTCCTACGAGCAGTACTTC
v_gene: TRBV19; abundance: few; j_gene: TRBJ2-7; len: 15; d_gene: .; CDR3aa: CASRRLRDGPYEQYF; CDR3nt: TGTGCCAGTAGAAGACTTCGGGACGGTCCCTACGAGCAGTACTTC
v_gene: TRBV7-2; abundance: .; j_gene: TRBJ1-2; len: 14; d_gene: .; CDR3aa: CASSFGGANYGYTF; CDR3nt: TGTGCCAGCAGCTTTGGCGGAGCTAACTATGGCTACACCTTC
v_gene: TRBV2; abundance: .; j_gene: TRBJ2-7; len: 12; d_gene: .; CDR3aa: CAGRDISYEQYF; CDR3nt: TGTGCCGGCCGGGACATCTCCTACGAGCAGTACTTC
v_gene: TRBV28; abundance: .; j_gene: TRBJ2-7; len: 14; d_gene: .; CDR3aa: CASSVPGSHYEQYF; CDR3nt: TGTGCCAGCAGCGTACCAGGCAGTCACTACGAGCAGTACTTC
v_gene: TRBV7-7; abundance: .; j_gene: TRBJ2-3; len: 15; d_gene: TRBD2; CDR3aa: CASSVTSGTTDTQYF; CDR3nt: TGTGCCAGCAGCGTGACTAGCGGGACGACAGATACGCAGTATTTT
v_gene: TRBV2; abundance: .; j_gene: TRBJ2-7; len: 13; d_gene: .; CDR3aa: CARRTPSSYEQYF; CDR3nt: TGTGCCAGAAGGACGCCTAGCTCCTACGAGCAGTACTTC
v_gene: TRBV5-6; abundance: .; j_gene: TRBJ2-5; len: 12; d_gene: .; CDR3aa: CASSPAAETQYF; CDR3nt: TGTGCCAGCAGCCCCGCCGCAGAGACCCAGTACTTC
v_gene: TRBV27; abundance: .; j_gene: TRBJ2-5; len: 15; d_gene: .; CDR3aa: CASSSRGTWQETQYF; CDR3nt: TGTGCCAGCAGTTCAAGAGGCACCTGGCAAGAGACCCAGTACTTC
v_gene: TRBV5-6; abundance: .; j_gene: TRBJ1-6; len: 16; d_gene: .; CDR3aa: CASSIYGQWDNSPLHF; CDR3nt: TGTGCCAGCAGCATTTATGGACAGTGGGATAATTCACCCCTCCACTTT